This T cell receptor (beta chain) stems from a study of T cell changes during pregnancy in multiple sclerosis. The germline CDR1 and CDR2 sequences are SGHNT and YYREEE (reference sequence). There are 15 residues in the CDR3. V gave up 0 bases and J gave up 9 bases, with 13 bases separating them. Generated by immunoSEQ multiplex PCR, the TCRdb table keeps only in-frame clones and is missing some. The data contain tens of thousands of clones, roughly 92% of them singletons. V and J are TRBV5-4 and TRBJ1-6, with D perhaps TRBD1 (6 bases). The TCR originated in a female donor in good health, enrolled as a control in a pregnancy study. Sequences were derived from peripheral blood, sampled in the third trimester of pregnancy. This chain's CDR3 is CASSLVAQGSSPLHF. The CDR3 bases are TGTGCCAGCAGCTTGGTAGCCCAGGGGAGTTCACCCCTCCACTTT. The full variable domain, its missing parts supplied by reference TRBV5-4 and TRBJ1-6, is ETGVTQSPTHLIKTRGQQVTLRCSSQSGHNTVSWYQQALGQGPQFIFQYYREEENGRGNFPPRFSGLQFPNYSSELNVNALELDDSALYLCASSLVAQGSSPLHFGNGTRLTVT.